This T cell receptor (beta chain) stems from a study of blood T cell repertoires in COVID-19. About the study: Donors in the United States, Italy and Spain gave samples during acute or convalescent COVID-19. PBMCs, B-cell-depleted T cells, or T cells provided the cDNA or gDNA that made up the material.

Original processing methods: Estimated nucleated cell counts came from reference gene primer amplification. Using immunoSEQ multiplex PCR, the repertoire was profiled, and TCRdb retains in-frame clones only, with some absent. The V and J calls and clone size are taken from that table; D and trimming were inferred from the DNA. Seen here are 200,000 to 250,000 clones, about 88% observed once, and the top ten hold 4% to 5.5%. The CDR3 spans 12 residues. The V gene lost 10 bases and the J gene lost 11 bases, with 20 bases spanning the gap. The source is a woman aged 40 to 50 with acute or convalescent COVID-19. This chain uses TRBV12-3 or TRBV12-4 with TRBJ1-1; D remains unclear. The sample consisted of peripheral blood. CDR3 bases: TGTGCCACCCACAACCAGGCCGGTAGGGCTTTCTTT. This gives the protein CATHNQAGRAFF.